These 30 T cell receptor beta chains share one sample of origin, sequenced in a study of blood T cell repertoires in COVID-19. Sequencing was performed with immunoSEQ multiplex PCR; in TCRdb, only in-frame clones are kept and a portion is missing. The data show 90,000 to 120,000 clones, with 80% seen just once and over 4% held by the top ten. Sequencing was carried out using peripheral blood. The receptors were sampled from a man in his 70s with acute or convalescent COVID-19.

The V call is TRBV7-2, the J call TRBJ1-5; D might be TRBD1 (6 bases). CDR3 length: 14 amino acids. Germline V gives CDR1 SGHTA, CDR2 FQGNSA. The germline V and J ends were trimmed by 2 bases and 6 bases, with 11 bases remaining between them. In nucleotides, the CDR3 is TGTGCCAGCAGCTTAAACAAAGGGGGTCAGCCCCAGCATTTT. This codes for CASSLNKGGQPQHF.

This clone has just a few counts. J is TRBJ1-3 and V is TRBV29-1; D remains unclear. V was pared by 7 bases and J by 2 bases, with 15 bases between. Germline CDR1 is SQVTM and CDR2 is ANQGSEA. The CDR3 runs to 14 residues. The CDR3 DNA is TGCAGCGCTACCCTACCCCAGGCTGGAAACACCATATATTTT. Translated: CSATLPQAGNTIYF.

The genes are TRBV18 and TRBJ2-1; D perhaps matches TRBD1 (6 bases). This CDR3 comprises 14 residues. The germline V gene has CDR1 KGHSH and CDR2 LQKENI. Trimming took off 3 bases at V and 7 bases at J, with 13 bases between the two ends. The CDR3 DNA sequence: TGTGCCAGCTCACCTTCGGCAGGGACAAATGAGCAGTTCTTC. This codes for CASSPSAGTNEQFF.

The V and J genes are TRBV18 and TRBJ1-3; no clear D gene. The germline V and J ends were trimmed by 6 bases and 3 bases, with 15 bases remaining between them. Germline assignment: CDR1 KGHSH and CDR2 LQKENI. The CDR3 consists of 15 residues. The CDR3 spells CASSPNEGFGNTIYF. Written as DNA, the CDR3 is TGTGCCAGCTCGCCCAATGAGGGTTTTGGAAACACCATATATTTT.

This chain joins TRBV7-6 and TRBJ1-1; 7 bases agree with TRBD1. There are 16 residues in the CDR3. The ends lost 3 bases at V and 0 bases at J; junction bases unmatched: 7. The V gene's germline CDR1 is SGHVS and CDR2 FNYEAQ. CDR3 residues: CASSFSRDRMNTEAFF. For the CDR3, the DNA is TGTGCCAGCAGCTTCTCTCGGGACAGAATGAACACTGAAGCTTTCTTT.

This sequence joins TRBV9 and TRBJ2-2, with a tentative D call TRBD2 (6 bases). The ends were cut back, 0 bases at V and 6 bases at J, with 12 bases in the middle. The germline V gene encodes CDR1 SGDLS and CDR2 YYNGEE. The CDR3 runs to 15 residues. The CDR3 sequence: CASSVESLAAGELFF. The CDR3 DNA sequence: TGTGCCAGCAGCGTAGAATCACTAGCCGCCGGGGAGCTGTTTTTT.

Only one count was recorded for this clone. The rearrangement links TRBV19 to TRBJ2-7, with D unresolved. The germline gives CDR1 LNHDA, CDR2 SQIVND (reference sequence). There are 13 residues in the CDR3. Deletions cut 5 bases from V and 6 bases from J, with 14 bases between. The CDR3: CASSAGPAPEQYF. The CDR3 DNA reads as TGTGCCAGTAGTGCAGGCCCTGCCCCCGAGCAGTACTTC. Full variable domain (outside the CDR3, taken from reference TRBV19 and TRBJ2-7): DGGITQSPKYLFRKEGQNVTLSCEQNLNHDAMYWYRQDPGQGLRLIYYSQIVNDFQKGDIAEGYSVSREKKESFPLTVTSAQKNPTAFYLCASSAGPAPEQYFGPGTRLTVT.

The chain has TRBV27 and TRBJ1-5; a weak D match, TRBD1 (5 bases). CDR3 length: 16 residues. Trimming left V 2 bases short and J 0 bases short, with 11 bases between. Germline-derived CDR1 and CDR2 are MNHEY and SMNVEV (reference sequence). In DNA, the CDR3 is TGTGCCAGCAGTTTAACCCAGGGTTATAGCAATCAGCCCCAGCATTTT. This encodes CASSLTQGYSNQPQHF.

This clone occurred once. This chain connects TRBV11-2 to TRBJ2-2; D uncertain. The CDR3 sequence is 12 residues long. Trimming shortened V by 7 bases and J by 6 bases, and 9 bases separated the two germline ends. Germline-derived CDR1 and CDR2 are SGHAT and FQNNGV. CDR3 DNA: TGTGCCAGCACAAGAGTTGCCGGGGAGCTGTTTTTT. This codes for CASTRVAGELFF.

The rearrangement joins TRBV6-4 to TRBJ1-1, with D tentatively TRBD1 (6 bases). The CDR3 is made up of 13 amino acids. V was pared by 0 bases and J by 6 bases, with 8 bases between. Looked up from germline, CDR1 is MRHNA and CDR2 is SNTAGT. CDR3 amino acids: CASSDSWTAEAFF. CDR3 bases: TGTGCCAGCAGTGACTCGTGGACAGCTGAAGCTTTCTTT.

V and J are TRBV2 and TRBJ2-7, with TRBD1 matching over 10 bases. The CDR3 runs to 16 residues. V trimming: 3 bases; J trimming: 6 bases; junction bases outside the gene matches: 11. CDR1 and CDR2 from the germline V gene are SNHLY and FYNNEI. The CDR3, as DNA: TGTGCCAGCAGTGAGGACTCGGGACAGGGGCGCATCGAGCAGTACTTC. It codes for CASSEDSGQGRIEQYF. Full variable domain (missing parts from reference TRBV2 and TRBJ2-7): EPEVTQTPSHQVTQMGQEVILRCVPISNHLYFYWYRQILGQKVEFLVSFYNNEISEKSEIFDDQFSVERPDGSNFTLKIRSTKLEDSAMYFCASSEDSGQGRIEQYFGPGTRLTVT.

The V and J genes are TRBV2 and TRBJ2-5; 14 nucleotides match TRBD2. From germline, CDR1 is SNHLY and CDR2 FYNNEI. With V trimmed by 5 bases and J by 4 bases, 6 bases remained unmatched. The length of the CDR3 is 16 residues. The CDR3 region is CASSPAGTSGGETQYF. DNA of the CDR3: TGTGCCAGCAGTCCCGCCGGGACTAGCGGGGGAGAGACCCAGTACTTC.

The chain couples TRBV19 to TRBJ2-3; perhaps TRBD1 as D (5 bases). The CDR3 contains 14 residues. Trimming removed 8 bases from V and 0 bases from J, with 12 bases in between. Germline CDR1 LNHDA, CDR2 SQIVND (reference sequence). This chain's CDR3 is CASGDSSSTDTQYF. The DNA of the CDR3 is TGTGCCAGTGGTGACAGCTCTAGCACAGATACGCAGTATTTT.

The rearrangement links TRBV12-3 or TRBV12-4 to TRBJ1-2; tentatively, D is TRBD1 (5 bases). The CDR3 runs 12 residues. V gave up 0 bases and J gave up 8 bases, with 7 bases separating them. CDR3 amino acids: CASSLAGLGYTF. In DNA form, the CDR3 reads TGTGCCAGCAGTTTAGCGGGACTAGGCTACACCTTC.

DNA of the CDR3: TGTGCTGTAGGGGGTTCGACTAATGAAAAACTGTTTTTT. This gives the protein CAVGGSTNEKLFF. The chain joins TRBV6-5 to TRBJ1-4, with D possibly being TRBD1 (6 bases). In germline, CDR1 is MNHEY, CDR2 SVGAGI. There are 13 residues in the CDR3.

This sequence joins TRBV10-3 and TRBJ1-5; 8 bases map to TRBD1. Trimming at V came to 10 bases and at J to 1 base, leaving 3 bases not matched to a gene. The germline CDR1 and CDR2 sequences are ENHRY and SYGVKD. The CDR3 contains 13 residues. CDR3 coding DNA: TGTGCCACCGGACAGGGAAGCAATCAGCCCCAGCATTTT. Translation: CATGQGSNQPQHF.

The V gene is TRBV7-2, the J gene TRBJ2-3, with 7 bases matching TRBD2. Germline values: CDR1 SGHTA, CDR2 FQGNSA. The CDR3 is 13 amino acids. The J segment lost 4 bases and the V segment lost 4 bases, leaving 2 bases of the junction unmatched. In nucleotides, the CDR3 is TGTGCCAGCAGCTCTGCGGGGGCAGATACGCAGTATTTT. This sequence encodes CASSSAGADTQYF. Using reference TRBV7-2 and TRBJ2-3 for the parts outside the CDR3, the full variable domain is GAGVSQSPSNKVTEKGKDVELRCDPISGHTALYWYRQSLGQGLEFLIYFQGNSAPDKSGLPSDRFSAERTGGSVSTLTIQRTQQEDSAVYLCASSSAGADTQYFGPGTRLTVL.

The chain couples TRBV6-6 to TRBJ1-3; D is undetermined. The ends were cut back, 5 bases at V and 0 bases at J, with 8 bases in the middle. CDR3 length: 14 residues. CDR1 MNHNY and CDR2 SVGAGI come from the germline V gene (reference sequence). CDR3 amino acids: CASSRENSGNTIYF. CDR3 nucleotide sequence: TGTGCCAGCAGTAGGGAGAACTCTGGAAACACCATATATTTT.

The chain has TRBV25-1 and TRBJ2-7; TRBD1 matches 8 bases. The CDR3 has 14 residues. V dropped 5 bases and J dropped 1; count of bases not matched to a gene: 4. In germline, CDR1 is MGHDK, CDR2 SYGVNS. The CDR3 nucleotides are TGTGCCAGCAGTCCCGGACAGGGATCCTACGAGCAGTACTTC. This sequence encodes CASSPGQGSYEQYF.

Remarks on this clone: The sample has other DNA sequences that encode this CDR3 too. CDR3 in amino acids: CASSLALAGSYEQYF. The DNA for the CDR3 is TGCGCCAGCAGCTTGGCTCTGGCAGGGTCCTACGAGCAGTACTTC. This sequence joins TRBV5-1 and TRBJ2-7; D is possibly TRBD1 (5 bases). The CDR3 has 15 amino acids. Germline values: CDR1 SGHRS, CDR2 YFSETQ. V gave up 0 bases and J gave up 1 base, with 11 bases separating them.

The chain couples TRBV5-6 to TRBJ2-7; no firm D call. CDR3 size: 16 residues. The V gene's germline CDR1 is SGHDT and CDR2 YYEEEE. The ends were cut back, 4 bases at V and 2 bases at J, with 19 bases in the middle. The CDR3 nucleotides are TGTGCCAGCAGCGGCCCTTCTACTCGACATACCTACGAGCAGTACTTC. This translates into CASSGPSTRHTYEQYF. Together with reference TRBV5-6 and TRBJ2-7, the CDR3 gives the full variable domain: DAGVTQSPTHLIKTRGQQVTLRCSPKSGHDTVSWYQQALGQGPQFIFQYYEEEERQRGNFPDRFSGHQFPNYSSELNVNALLLGDSALYLCASSGPSTRHTYEQYFGPGTRLTVT.

The CDR3: CASSLGGGTGPPYEQYF. DNA of the CDR3: TGTGCCAGCAGCTTGGGTGGAGGGACAGGGCCTCCCTACGAGCAGTACTTC. The V gene is TRBV7-2, the J gene TRBJ2-7; 9 bases are shared with TRBD1. The junction had 11 bases not matched to a gene; V was cut back by 3 bases and J by 2 bases. The CDR3 has 17 amino acids. Germline V gives CDR1 SGHTA, CDR2 FQGNSA.

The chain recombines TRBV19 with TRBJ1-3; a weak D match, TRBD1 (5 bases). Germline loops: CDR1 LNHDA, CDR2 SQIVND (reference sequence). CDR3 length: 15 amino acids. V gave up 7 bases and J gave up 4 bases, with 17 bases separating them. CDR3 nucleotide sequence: TGTGCCAGTACCGTGAGGCAGGGAAGCGGAAACACCATATATTTT. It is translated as CASTVRQGSGNTIYF. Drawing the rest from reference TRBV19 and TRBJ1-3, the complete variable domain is DGGITQSPKYLFRKEGQNVTLSCEQNLNHDAMYWYRQDPGQGLRLIYYSQIVNDFQKGDIAEGYSVSREKKESFPLTVTSAQKNPTAFYLCASTVRQGSGNTIYFGEGSWLTVV.

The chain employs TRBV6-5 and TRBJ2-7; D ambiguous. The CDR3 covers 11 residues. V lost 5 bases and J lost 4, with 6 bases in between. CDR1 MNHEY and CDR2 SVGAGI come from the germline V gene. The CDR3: CASSLLYEQYF. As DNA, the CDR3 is TGTGCCAGCAGTCTTCTTTACGAGCAGTACTTC.

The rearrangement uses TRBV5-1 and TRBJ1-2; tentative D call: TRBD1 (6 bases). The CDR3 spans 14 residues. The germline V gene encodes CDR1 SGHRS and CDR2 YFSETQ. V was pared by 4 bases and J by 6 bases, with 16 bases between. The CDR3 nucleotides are TGCGCCAGCAGCCTAGGACAGTTTTCTAATGGCTACACCTTC. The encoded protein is CASSLGQFSNGYTF. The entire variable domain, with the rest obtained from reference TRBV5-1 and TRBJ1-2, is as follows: KAGVTQTPRYLIKTRGQQVTLSCSPISGHRSVSWYQQTPGQGLQFLFEYFSETQRNKGNFPGRFSGRQFSNSRSEMNVSTLELGDSALYLCASSLGQFSNGYTFGSGTRLTVV.

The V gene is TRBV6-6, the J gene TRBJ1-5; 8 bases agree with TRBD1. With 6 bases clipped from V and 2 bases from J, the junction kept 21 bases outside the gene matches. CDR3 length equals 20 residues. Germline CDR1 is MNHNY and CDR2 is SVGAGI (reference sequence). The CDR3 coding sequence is TGTGCCAGCAGCTTGTTCTCAGGGGGCAGTTCTCGAACTGGCAATCAGCCCCAGCATTTT. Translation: CASSLFSGGSSRTGNQPQHF.

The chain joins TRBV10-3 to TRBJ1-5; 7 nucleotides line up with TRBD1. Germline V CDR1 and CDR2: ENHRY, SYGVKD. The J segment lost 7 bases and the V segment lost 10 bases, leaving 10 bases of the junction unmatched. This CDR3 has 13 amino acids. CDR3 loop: CANGDQGGQPQHF. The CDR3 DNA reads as TGTGCCAACGGCGACCAGGGGGGACAGCCCCAGCATTTT.

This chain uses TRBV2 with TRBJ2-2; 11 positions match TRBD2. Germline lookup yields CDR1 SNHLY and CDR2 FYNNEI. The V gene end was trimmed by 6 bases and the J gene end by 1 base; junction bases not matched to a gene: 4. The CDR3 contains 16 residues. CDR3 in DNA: TGTGCCAGCAGCCCGACTAGCGGGATGAACACCGGGGAGCTGTTTTTT. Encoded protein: CASSPTSGMNTGELFF.

CDR3 sequence reads: CASSLTPSSGNTIYF. The DNA for the CDR3 is TGTGCCAGCAGCTTAACCCCGAGCTCTGGAAACACCATATATTTT. This chain links TRBV7-8 with TRBJ1-3; no clear D gene. The length of the CDR3 is 15 residues. The germline V gene encodes CDR1 SGHVS and CDR2 FQNEAQ. Between the trimmed V and J ends, which lost 2 bases and 0 bases, there was a span of 8 bases.

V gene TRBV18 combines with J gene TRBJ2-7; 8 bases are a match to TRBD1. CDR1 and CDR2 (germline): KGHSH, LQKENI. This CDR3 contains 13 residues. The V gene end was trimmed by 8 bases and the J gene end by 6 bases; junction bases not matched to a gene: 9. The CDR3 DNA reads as TGTGCCAGCCAAACCGGAACAGGGGGCGAGCAGTACTTC. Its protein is CASQTGTGGEQYF.